This TCR beta chain was identified in a study of Graves' ophthalmopathy and Graves' hyperthyroidism. Whole-study findings and limits: The authors also found most expanded thyroid clonotypes above 0.001 frequency in blood. Sensitivity of roughly 64% and specificity of 72% to 85% were achieved by the model that predicted ophthalmopathy progression.

In germline, CDR1 is SNHLY, CDR2 FYNNEI. The CDR3 is 14 amino acids. The junction had 4 bases not matched to a gene; V was cut back by 6 bases and J by 4 bases. As for this clonotype: Its cognate antigen is unknown.

Hyperthyroidism patients, aged 18 to 65, were newly diagnosed, under 2 months' duration. Other autoimmune disease, uncontrolled infection, pregnancy and lactation led to exclusion. Amplified material comprised TCR beta CDR3 regions derived from RNA transcripts. First-round RT-PCR relied on HTBI primers, and a second-round multiplex PCR came next. TCRdb independently ran MiXCR on the multiplex PCR reads; one entry per CDR3 protein. The sample lists 1 million to 1.3 million distinct CDR3 sequences, roughly two fifths occurring once. This chain joins TRBV2 and TRBJ2-5; 11 bases line up with TRBD2. The sequence came from an adult man with Graves' hyperthyroidism. Material: peripheral blood or thyroid tissue (not recorded which). The DNA of the CDR3 is TGTGCCAGCAGATTTGGACTAGCGGGAGAGACCCAGTACTTC. Residues: CASRFGLAGETQYF.